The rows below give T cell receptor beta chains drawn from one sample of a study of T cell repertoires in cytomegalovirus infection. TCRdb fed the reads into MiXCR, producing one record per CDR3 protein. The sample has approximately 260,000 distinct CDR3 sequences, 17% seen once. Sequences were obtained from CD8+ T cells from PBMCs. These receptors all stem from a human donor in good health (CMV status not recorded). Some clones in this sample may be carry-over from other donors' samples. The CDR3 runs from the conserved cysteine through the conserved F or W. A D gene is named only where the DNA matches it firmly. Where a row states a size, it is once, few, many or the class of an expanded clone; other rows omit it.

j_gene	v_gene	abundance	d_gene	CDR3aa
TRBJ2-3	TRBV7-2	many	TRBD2	CASSLRLAGLPDTQYF
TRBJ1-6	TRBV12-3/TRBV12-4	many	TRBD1	CASSTGTDYSPLHF
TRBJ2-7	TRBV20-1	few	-	CSASMVGSYEQYF
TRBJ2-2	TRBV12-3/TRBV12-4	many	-	CASSNTGYYTGELFF
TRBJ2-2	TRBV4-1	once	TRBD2	CASSQKSGGNTGELFF
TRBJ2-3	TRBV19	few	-	CASNRDFTDTQYF
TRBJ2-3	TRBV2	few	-	CASSETLGVTTDTQYF
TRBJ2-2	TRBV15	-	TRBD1	CATSRDGRQGNTGELFF
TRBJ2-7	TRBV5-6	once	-	CASSFCGERIDHEQYF
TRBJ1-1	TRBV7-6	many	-	CASSSRADRGSEAFF
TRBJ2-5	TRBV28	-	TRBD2	CASSSPWTSGGVQETQYF
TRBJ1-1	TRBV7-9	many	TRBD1	CASSPGQGATEAFF
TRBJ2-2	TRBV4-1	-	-	CASSQIETGELFF
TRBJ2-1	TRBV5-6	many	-	CASSWASSSSYNEQFF
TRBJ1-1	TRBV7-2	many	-	CASSLNLVSEAFF
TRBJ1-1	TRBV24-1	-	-	CATRMGGNTEAFF
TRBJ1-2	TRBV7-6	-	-	CASSLGRGNGYTF
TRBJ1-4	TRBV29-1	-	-	CSVVNPQRDEKLFF
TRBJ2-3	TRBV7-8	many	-	CASSLAQAGDTQYF
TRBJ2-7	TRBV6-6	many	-	CASSTLGGNSAYEQYF
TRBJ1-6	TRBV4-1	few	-	CASSPEDSGSPLHF
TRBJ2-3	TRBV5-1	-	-	CASSLVLYTDTQYF
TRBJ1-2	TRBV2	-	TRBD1	CASSELTGSFRVSAYGYTF
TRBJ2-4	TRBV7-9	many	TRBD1	CASKGPGQNIQYF
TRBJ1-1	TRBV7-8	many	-	CASSLKGSEAFF
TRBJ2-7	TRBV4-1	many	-	CASSQDSRKTGLSSYEQYF
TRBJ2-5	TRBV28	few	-	CASSLGWQETQYF
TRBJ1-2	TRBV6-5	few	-	CASSYSYRGQANYGYTF
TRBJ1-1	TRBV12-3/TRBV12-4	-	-	CASALLGVGTEAFF
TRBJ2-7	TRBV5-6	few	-	CASSPGLGTIYEQYF
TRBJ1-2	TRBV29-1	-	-	CSVEAAGLYGYTF
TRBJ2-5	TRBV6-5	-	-	CASSYSPENYQETQYF
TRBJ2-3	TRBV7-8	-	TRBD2	CASSAERGGASTDTQYF
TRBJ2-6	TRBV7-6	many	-	CASSSPTSVLTF
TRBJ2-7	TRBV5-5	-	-	CASSLEQAGSYEQYF
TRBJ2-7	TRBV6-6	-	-	CASSWRGGSSYEQYF
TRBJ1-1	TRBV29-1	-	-	CSVLGRTEAFF
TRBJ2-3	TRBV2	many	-	CASSGTNTDTQYF
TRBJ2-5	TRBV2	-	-	CASSEGGPAWETQYF
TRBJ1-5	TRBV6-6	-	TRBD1	CASRYVDRTNQPQHF
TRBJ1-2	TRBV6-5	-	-	CASRWTANYGYTF